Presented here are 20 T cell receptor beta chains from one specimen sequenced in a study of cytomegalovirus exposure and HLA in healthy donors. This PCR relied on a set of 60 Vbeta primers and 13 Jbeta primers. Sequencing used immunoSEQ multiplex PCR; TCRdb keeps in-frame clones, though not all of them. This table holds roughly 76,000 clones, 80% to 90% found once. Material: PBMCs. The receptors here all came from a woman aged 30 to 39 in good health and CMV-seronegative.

The CDR3 nucleotides read TGTGCCAGCTCACCGCGTTGGACAGGCGAAAACATTCAGTACTTC. Protein product: CASSPRWTGENIQYF. The chain links TRBV18 to TRBJ2-4; 7 nucleotides line up with TRBD1. Germline V gene data show CDR1 as KGHSH and CDR2 as LQKENI. After removal of 3 bases from V and 5 bases from J, the junction contained 7 bases not matched to a gene. This CDR3 is 15 amino acids long.

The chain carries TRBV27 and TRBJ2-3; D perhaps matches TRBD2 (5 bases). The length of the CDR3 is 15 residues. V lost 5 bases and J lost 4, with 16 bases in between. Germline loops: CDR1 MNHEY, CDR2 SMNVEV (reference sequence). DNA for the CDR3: TGTGCCAGCAGTCCGGACGTCGGAGGCGCAGATACGCAGTATTTT. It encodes CASSPDVGGADTQYF.

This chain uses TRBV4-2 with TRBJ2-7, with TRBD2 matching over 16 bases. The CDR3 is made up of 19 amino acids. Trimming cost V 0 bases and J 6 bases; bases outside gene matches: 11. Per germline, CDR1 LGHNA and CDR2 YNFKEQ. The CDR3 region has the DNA TGTGCCAGCAGCCAAGATACTTCGGGACTAGCGGGAGGGCCAAGCGAGCAGTACTTC. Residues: CASSQDTSGLAGGPSEQYF.

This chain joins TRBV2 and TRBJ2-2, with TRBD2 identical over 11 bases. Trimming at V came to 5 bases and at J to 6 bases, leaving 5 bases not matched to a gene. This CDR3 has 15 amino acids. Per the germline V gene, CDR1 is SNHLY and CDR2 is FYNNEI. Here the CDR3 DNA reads TGTGCCAGCAGTTATAGCGGGAGGGCCTCCGGGGAGCTGTTTTTT. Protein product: CASSYSGRASGELFF.

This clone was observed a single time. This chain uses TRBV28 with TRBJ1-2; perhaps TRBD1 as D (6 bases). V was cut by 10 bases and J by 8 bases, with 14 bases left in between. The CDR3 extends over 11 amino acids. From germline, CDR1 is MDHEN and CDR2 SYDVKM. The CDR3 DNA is TGTGCCACTACTAGGACAGCCGGCTACACCTTC. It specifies CATTRTAGYTF.

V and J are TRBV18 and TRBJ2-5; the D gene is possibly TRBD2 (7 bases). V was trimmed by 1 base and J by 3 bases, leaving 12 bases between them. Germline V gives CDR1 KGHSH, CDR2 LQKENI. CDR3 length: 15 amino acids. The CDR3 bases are TGTGCCAGCTCACCACAAGCGGGACAAAAAGAGACCCAGTACTTC. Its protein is CASSPQAGQKETQYF. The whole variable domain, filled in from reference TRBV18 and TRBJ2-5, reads NAGVMQNPRHLVRRRGQEARLRCSPMKGHSHVYWYRQLPEEGLKFMVYLQKENIIDESGMPKERFSAEFPKEGPSILRIQQVVRGDSAAYFCASSPQAGQKETQYFGPGTRLLVL.

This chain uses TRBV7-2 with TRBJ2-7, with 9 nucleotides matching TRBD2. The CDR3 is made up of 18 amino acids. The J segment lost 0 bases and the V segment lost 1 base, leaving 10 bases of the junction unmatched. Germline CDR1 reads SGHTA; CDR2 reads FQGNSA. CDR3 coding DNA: TGTGCCAGCAGCTTAGGGGCAAGCGGGAGGACAAGCTCCTACGAGCAGTACTTC. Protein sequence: CASSLGASGRTSSYEQYF.

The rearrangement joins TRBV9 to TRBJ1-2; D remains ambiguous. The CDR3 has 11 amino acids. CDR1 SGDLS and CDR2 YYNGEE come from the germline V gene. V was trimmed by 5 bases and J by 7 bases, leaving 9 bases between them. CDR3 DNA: TGTGCCAGCAGTCGAGAGGCTGGCTACACCTTC. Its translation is CASSREAGYTF.

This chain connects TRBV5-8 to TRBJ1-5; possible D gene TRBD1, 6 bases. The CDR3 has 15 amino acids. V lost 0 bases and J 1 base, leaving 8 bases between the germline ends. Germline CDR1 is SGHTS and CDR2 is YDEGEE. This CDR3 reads CASSLGTASNQPQHF. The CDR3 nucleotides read TGTGCCAGCAGCTTGGGGACAGCAAGCAATCAGCCCCAGCATTTT.

The CDR3 spells CASSQVGSTNEKLFF. The CDR3 DNA reads as TGTGCCAGTAGCCAGGTTGGATCAACTAATGAAAAACTGTTTTTT. The V and J genes are TRBV19 and TRBJ1-4; D remains ambiguous. The length of the CDR3 is 15 residues. CDR1 is LNHDA, CDR2 SQIVND, per germline (reference sequence). V was trimmed by 6 bases and J by 0 bases, leaving 11 bases between them.

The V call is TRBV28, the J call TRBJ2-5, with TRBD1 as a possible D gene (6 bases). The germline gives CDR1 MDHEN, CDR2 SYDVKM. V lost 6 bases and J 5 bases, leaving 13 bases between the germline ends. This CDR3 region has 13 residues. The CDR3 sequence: CASSRTASETQYF. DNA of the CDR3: TGTGCCAGCAGCAGGACAGCCAGTGAGACCCAGTACTTC.

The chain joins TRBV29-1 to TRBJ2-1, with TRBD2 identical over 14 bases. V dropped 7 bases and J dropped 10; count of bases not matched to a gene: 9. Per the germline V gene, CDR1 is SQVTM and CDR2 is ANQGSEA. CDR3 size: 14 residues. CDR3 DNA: TGCAGCGCCCTGGGACTAGCGGGAGCTCAGGAGCAGTTCTTC. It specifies CSALGLAGAQEQFF.

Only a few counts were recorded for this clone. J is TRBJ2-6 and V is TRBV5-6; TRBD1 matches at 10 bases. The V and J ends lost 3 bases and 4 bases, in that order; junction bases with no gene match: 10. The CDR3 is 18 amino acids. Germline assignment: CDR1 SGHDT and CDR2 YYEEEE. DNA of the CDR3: TGTGCCAGCAGCTCCGGACAGGGGGGACGTCTAGGGGCCAACGTCCTGACTTTC. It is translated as CASSSGQGGRLGANVLTF. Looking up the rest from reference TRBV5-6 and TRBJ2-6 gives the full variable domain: DAGVTQSPTHLIKTRGQQVTLRCSPKSGHDTVSWYQQALGQGPQFIFQYYEEEERQRGNFPDRFSGHQFPNYSSELNVNALLLGDSALYLCASSSGQGGRLGANVLTFGAGSRLTVL.

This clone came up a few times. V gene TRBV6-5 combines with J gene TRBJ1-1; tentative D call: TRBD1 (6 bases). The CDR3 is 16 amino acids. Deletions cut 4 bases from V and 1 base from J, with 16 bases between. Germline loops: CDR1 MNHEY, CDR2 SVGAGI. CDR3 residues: CASSSPSGTRNTEAFF. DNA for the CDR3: TGTGCCAGCAGTTCCCCATCCGGGACAAGGAACACTGAAGCTTTCTTT.

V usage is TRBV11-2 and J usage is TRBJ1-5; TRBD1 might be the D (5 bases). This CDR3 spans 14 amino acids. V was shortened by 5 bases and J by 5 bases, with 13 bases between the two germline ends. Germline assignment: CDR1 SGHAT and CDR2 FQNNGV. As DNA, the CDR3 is TGTGCCAGCAGCCCCAGGGCCGGCGATCAGCCCCAGCATTTT. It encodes CASSPRAGDQPQHF. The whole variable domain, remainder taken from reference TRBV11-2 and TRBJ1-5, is EAGVAQSPRYKIIEKRQSVAFWCNPISGHATLYWYQQILGQGPKLLIQFQNNGVVDDSQLPKDRFSAERLKGVDSTLKIQPAKLEDSAVYLCASSPRAGDQPQHFGDGTRLSIL.

The CDR3 loop reads CASSESGVNIQYF. The DNA for the CDR3 is TGTGCCAGCAGTGAGTCAGGGGTTAACATTCAGTACTTC. J is TRBJ2-4 and V is TRBV6-1, with D maybe TRBD1 (6 bases). This CDR3 is 13 amino acids long. V was cut by 3 bases and J by 7 bases, with 10 bases left in between. The germline gives CDR1 MNHNS, CDR2 SASEGT.

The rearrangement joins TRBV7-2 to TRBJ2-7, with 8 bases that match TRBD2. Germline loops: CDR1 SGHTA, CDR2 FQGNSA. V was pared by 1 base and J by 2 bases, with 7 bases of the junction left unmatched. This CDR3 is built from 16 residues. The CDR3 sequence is CASSLVAGQPTYEQYF. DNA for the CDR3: TGTGCCAGCAGCTTAGTAGCGGGGCAGCCTACCTACGAGCAGTACTTC.

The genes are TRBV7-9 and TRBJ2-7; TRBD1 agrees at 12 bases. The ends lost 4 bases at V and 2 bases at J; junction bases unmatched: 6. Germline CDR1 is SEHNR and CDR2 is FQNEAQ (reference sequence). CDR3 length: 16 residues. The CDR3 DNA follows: TGTGCCAGCAGCTCTCAGGGACAGGGGGCCGCCTACGAGCAGTACTTC. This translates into CASSSQGQGAAYEQYF.

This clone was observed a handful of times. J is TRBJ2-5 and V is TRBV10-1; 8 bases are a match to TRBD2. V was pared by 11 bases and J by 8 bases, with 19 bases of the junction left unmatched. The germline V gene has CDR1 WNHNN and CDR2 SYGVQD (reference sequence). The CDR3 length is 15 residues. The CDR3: CAAAYASGQGNTQYF. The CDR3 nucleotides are TGCGCCGCGGCCTATGCTAGCGGGCAGGGTAACACCCAGTACTTC.

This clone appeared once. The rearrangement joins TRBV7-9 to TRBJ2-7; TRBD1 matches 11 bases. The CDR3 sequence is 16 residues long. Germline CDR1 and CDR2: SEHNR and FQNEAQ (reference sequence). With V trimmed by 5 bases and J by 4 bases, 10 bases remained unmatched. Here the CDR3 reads CASSLPLGTGGYEQYF. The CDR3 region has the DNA TGTGCCAGCAGCCTCCCCTTAGGGACAGGGGGGTACGAGCAGTACTTC.